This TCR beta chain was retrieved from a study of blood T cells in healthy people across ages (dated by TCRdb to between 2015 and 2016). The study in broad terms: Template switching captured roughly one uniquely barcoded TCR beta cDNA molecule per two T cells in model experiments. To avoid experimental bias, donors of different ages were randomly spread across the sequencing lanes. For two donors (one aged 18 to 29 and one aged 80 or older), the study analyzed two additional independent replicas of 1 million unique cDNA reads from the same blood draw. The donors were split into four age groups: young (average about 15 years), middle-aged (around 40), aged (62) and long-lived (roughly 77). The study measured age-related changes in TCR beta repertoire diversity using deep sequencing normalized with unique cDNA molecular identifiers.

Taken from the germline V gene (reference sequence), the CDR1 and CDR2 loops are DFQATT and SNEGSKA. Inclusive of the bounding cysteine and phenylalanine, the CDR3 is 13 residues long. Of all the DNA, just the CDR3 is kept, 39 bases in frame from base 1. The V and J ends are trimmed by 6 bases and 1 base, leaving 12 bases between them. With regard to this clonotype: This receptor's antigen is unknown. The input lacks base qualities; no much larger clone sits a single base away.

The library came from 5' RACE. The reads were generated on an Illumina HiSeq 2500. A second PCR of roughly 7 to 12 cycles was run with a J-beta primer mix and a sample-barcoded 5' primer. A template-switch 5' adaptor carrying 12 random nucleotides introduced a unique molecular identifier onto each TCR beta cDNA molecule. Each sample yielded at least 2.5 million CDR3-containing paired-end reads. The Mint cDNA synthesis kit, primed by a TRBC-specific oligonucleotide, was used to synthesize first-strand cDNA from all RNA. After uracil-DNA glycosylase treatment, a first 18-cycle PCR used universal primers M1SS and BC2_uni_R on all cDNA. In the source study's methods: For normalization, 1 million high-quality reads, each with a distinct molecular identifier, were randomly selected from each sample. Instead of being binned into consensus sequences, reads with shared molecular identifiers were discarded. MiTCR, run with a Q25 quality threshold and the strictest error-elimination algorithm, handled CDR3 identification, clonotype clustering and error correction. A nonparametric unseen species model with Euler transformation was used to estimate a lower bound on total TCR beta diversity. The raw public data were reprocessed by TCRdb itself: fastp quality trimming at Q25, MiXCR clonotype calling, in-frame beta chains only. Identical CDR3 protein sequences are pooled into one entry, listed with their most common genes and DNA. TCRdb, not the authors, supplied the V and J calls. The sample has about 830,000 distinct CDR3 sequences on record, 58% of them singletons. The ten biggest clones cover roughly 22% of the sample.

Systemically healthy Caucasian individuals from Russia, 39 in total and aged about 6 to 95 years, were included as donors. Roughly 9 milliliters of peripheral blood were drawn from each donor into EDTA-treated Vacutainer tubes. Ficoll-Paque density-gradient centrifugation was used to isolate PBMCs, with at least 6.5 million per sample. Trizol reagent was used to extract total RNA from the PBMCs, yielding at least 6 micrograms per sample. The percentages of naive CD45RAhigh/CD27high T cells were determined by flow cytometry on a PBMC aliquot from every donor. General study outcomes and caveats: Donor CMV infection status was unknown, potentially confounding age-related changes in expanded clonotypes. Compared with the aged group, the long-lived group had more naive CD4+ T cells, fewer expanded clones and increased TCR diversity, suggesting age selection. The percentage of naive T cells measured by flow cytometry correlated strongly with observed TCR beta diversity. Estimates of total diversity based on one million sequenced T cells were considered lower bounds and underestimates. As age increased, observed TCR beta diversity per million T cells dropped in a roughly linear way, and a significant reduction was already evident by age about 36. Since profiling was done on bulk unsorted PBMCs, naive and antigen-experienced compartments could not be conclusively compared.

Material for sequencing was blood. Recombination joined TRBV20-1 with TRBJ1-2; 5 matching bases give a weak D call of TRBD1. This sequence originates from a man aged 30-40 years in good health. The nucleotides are TGCAGTGCCCTCGGGGCGAGTAACTATGGCTACACCTTC. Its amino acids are CSALGASNYGYTF.